The 10 T cell receptor beta chains below all came from one sample that was sequenced in a study of cytomegalovirus exposure and HLA in healthy donors (TCRdb year 2017). The library was obtained by the immunoSEQ multiplex PCR assay. The multiplex PCR relied on a mix of 60 forward primers for TCR Vbeta segments and 13 reverse primers for TCR Jbeta segments. The immuneACCESS repertoire file appears here via TCRdb, limited to in-frame rearrangements. These files lack a portion of the clones; in checked studies, under half of the deficit traces to unresolved V genes, and the cause of the others is not known. Here the sample has 65,000 to 90,000 clones; less than 85% occur a single time. The ten largest clones take up around 4% of the sample. Input material: PBMCs. Every receptor here comes from a man in his sixties in good health and CMV-seronegative.

This clone was seen more than once but under ten times. The chain carries TRBV5-1 and TRBJ1-1, with 8 nucleotides matching TRBD1. The germline gives CDR1 SGHRS, CDR2 YFSETQ. With V trimmed by 5 bases and J by 3 bases, 6 bases remained unmatched. CDR3 size: 14 residues. The chain's CDR3 is CASRDRVGDTEAFF. CDR3 DNA: TGCGCCAGCAGGGACAGGGTCGGGGACACTGAAGCTTTCTTT.

The table lists this clone with many counts. This rearrangement joins TRBV5-4 to TRBJ2-7, with 7 nucleotides matching TRBD1. The J segment lost 3 bases and the V segment lost 4 bases, leaving 7 bases of the junction unmatched. The CDR3 spans 14 residues. In germline, CDR1 is SGHNT, CDR2 YYREEE (reference sequence). The CDR3 DNA is TGTGCCAGCAGCGGTCCGGGACAGATCTACGAGCAGTACTTC. It translates to CASSGPGQIYEQYF.

The V gene is TRBV11-2, the J gene TRBJ1-3, with unresolved D. Germline lookup yields CDR1 SGHAT and CDR2 FQNNGV. CDR3 size: 15 residues. V was pared by 4 bases and J by 0 bases, with 10 bases between. The CDR3 DNA reads TGTGCCAGCAGCTCCAGACGGGGCTCTGGAAACACCATATATTTT. It encodes CASSSRRGSGNTIYF.

This clone was detected only a few times. CDR3 DNA: TGCAGCGTTGTCGGAGGGGGGGCGACTGAAGCTTTCTTT. This codes for CSVVGGGATEAFF. The rearrangement joins TRBV29-1 to TRBJ1-1; possible D gene TRBD1, 6 bases. Trimming cost V 4 bases and J 5 bases, with 14 bases left between them. The CDR3 consists of 13 residues. Germline lookup yields CDR1 SQVTM and CDR2 ANQGSEA.

CDR3 protein: CASSRDIAYEQYF. As DNA, the CDR3 is TGCGCCAGCAGCCGGGACATAGCCTACGAGCAGTACTTC. The V and J genes are TRBV10-1 and TRBJ2-7; D might be TRBD1 (6 bases). The V end lost 6 bases, the J end lost 2 bases, and 11 bases lay between the germline ends. Germline V gene data show CDR1 as WNHNN and CDR2 as SYGVQD (reference sequence). There are 13 residues in the CDR3.

This clone was observed a single time. The chain is built from TRBV7-3 and TRBJ2-5; TRBD2 matches 14 bases. This CDR3 spans 16 amino acids. V dropped 5 bases and J dropped 5; count of bases not matched to a gene: 7. Germline V CDR1 and CDR2: SGHTA, FQGTGA. This chain's CDR3 is CASSMGLAGVGETQYF. For the CDR3, the DNA is TGTGCCAGCAGCATGGGACTAGCGGGGGTTGGGGAGACCCAGTACTTC. The full variable domain, with the rest looked up from reference TRBV7-3 and TRBJ2-5, is GAGVSQTPSNKVTEKGKYVELRCDPISGHTALYWYRQSLGQGPEFLIYFQGTGAADDSGLPNDRFFAVRPEGSVSTLKIQRTERGDSAVYLCASSMGLAGVGETQYFGPGTRLLVL.

The chain employs TRBV29-1 and TRBJ1-1, with 9 bases fitting TRBD1. With V trimmed by 8 bases and J by 2 bases, 15 bases remained unmatched. Germline CDR1 SQVTM, CDR2 ANQGSEA. CDR3 size: 16 residues. CDR3 loop: CSPLLAGTGINTEAFF. The CDR3 DNA sequence: TGCAGCCCCCTACTAGCCGGGACAGGGATAAACACTGAAGCTTTCTTT.

The chain recombines TRBV11-2 with TRBJ2-7; 7 bases match TRBD2. The CDR3 sequence is 15 residues long. CDR1 and CDR2 from the germline V gene are SGHAT and FQNNGV. V lost 7 bases to trimming and J lost 3 bases; unmatched junction nucleotides: 12. The CDR3 DNA reads as TGTGCCAGCACCTTGGGGGGGAATTCCTTCTACGAGCAGTACTTC. Amino acid sequence: CASTLGGNSFYEQYF.

The gene calls are TRBV27 and TRBJ1-1, with 7 nucleotides matching TRBD1. J was trimmed by 0 bases and V by 5 bases; bases with no gene match: 3. Germline V gene lookup returns CDR1 MNHEY and CDR2 SMNVEV (reference sequence). The CDR3 has 14 residues. CDR3 in DNA: TGTGCCAGCAGTCGGGGACAGATGAACACTGAAGCTTTCTTT. Its protein is CASSRGQMNTEAFF.

V usage is TRBV7-9 and J usage is TRBJ2-3; 10 bases map to TRBD2. The ends lost 1 base at V and 10 bases at J; junction bases unmatched: 11. Per germline, CDR1 SEHNR and CDR2 FQNEAQ (reference sequence). The CDR3 is 16 residues long. The CDR3 DNA reads TGTGCCAGCAGCTTAGGGGTACTAGCGGGGAAGGTAGCGCAGTATTTT. Translation: CASSLGVLAGKVAQYF. Full variable domain (remainder filled in from reference TRBV7-9 and TRBJ2-3): DTGVSQNPRHKITKRGQNVTFRCDPISEHNRLYWYRQTLGQGPEFLTYFQNEAQLEKSRLLSDRFSAERPKGSFSTLEIQRTEQGDSAMYLCASSLGVLAGKVAQYFGPGTRLTVL.